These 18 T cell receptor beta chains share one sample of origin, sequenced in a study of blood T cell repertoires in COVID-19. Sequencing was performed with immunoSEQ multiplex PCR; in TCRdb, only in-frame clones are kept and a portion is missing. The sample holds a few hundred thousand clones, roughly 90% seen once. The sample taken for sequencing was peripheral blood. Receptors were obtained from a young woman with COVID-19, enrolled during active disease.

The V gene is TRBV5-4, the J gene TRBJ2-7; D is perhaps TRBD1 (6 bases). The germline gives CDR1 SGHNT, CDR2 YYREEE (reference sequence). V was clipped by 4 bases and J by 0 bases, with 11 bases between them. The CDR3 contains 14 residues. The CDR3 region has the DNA TGTGCCAGCAGCCGAGGACAGAACTCCTACGAGCAGTACTTC. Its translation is CASSRGQNSYEQYF. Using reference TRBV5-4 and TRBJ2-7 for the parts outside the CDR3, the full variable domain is ETGVTQSPTHLIKTRGQQVTLRCSSQSGHNTVSWYQQALGQGPQFIFQYYREEENGRGNFPPRFSGLQFPNYSSELNVNALELDDSALYLCASSRGQNSYEQYFGPGTRLTVT.

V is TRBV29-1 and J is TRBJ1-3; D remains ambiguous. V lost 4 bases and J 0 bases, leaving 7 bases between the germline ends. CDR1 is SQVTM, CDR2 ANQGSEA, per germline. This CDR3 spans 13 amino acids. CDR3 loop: CSVVVSSGNTIYF. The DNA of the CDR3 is TGCAGCGTTGTAGTTAGCTCTGGAAACACCATATATTTT.

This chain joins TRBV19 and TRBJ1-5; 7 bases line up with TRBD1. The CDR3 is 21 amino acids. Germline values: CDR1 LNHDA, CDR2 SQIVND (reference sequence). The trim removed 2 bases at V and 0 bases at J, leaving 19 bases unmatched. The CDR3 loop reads CASSIPDRAGGFIFSNQPQHF. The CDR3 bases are TGTGCCAGTAGTATACCCGACAGGGCAGGGGGATTTATATTTAGCAATCAGCCCCAGCATTTT.

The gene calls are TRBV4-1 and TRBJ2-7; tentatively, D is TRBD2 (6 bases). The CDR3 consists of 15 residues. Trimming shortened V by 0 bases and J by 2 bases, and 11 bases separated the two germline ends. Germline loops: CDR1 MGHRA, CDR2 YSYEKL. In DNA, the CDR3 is TGCGCCAGCAGCCAAGAGCCCGGAGGGGCCTACGAGCAGTACTTC. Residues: CASSQEPGGAYEQYF.

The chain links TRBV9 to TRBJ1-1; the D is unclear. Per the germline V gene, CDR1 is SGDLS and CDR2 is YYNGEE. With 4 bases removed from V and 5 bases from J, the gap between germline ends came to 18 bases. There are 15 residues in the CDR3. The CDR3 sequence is CASSPTARRLTEAFF. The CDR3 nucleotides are TGTGCCAGCAGCCCCACGGCCCGGAGGCTGACTGAAGCTTTCTTT.

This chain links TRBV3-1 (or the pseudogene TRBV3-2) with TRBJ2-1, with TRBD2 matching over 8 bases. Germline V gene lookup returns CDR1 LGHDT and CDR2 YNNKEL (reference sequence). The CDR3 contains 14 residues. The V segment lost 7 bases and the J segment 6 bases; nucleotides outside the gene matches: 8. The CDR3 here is CASTARAGGNEQFF. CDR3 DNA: TGTGCCAGCACCGCCAGGGCGGGGGGCAATGAGCAGTTCTTC.

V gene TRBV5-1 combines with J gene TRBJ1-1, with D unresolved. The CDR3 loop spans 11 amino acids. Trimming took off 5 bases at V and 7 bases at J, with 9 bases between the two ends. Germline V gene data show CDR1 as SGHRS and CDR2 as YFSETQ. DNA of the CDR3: TGCGCCAGCAGACATGAGGGTGAAGCTTTCTTT. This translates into CASRHEGEAFF.

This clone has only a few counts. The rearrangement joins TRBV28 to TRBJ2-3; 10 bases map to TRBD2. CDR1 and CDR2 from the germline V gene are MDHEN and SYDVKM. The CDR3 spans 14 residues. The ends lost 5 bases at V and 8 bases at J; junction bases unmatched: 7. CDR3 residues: CASSAGTSVVTQYF. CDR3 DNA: TGTGCCAGCAGTGCCGGGACTAGCGTGGTTACGCAGTATTTT.

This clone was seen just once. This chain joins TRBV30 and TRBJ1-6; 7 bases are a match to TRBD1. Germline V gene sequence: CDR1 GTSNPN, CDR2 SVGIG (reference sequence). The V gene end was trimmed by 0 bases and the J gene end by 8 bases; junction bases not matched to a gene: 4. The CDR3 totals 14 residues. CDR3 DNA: TGTGCCTGGAGTGTACGACAGGGCCATTCACCCCTCCACTTT. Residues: CAWSVRQGHSPLHF.

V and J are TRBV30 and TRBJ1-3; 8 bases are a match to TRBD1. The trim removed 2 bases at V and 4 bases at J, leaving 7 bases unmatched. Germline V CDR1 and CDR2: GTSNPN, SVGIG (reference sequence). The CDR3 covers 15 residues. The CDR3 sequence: CAWSLGQGSGNTIYF. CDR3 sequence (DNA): TGTGCCTGGAGTCTAGGACAGGGTTCAGGAAACACCATATATTTT.

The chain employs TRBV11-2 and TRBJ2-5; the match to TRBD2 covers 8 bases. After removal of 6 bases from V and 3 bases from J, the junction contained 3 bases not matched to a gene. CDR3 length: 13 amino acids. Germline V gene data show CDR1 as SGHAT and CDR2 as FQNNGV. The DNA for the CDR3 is TGTGCCAGCAGACCCGGGGGGGAAGAGACCCAGTACTTC. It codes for CASRPGGEETQYF.

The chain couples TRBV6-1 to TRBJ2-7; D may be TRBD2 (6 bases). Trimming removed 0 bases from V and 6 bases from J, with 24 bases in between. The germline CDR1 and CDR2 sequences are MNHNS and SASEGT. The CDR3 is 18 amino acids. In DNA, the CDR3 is TGTGCCAGCAGTGAAGCCCTTCCCTTTAGCGGAGGTGGGATCGAGCAGTACTTC. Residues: CASSEALPFSGGGIEQYF.

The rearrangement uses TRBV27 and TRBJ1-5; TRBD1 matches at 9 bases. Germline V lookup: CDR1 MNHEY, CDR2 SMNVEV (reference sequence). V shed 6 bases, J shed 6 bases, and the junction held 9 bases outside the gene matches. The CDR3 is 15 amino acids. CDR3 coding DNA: TGTGCCAGCAGCACAAACAGGGGGCTACCTCAGCCCCAGCATTTT. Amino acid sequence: CASSTNRGLPQPQHF.

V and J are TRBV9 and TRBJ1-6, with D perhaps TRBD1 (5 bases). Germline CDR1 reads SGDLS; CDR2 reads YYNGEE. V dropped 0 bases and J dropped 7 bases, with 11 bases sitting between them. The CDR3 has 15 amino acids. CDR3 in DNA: TGTGCCAGCAGCGTAGAAAGGCAGGGCAATTCACCCCTCCACTTT. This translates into CASSVERQGNSPLHF.

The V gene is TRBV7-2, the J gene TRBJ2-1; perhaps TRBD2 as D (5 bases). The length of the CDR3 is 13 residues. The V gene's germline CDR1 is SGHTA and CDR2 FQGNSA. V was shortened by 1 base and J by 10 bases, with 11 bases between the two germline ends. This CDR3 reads CASSLGLSSEQFF. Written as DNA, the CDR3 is TGTGCCAGCAGCTTAGGGCTGTCTAGCGAGCAGTTCTTC.

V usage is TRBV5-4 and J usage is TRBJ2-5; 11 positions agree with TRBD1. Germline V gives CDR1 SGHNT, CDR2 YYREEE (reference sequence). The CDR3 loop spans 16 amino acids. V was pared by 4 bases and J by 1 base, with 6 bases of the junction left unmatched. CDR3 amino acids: CASSPDRGRLQETQYF. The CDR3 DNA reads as TGTGCCAGCAGCCCGGACAGGGGGCGACTCCAAGAGACCCAGTACTTC.

CDR3 DNA: TGTGCCATCAGTGAGTCGGCCATATCGCCCCAGCATTTT. Its translation: CAISESAISPQHF. The chain joins TRBV10-3 to TRBJ1-5, with unresolved D. V gave up 0 bases and J gave up 9 bases, with 9 bases separating them. This CDR3 region has 13 residues. Germline-derived CDR1 and CDR2 are ENHRY and SYGVKD.

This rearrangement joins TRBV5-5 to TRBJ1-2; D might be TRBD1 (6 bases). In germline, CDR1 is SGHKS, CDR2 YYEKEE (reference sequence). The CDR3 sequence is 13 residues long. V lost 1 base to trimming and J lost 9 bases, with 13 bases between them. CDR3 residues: CASSLTGFTSYTF. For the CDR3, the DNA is TGTGCCAGCAGCTTGACAGGGTTCACGAGCTACACCTTC.